These T cell receptor beta chains were read from a single sample in a study of Ad26.COV2.S vaccination and SARS-CoV-2 variants. The protocol was immunoSEQ multiplex PCR, while the TCRdb copy is restricted to in-frame clones and leaves out a portion. The sample records 300,000 to 350,000 clones, roughly 90% being singletons. Specimen: peripheral blood, collected in a trial of Ad26.COV2.S vaccine versus placebo. These receptors were obtained from a person between 18 and 60 years old who received the Ad26.COV2.S COVID-19 vaccine or a placebo. Both conserved end residues are part of each CDR3. A D gene is named only where the DNA matches it firmly. The size of a clone is reported for some rows only, either as once, few or many, or as a class for expanded clones.

size	V	J	D	DNA	CDR3
.	TRBV13	TRBJ2-7	.	TGTGCCAGCAGCGGCCCCGGGGCAGTCCTTCCCTACGAGCAGTACTTC	CASSGPGAVLPYEQYF
once	TRBV7-8	TRBJ1-5	.	TGTGCCAGCAGCCCATCCCGGGGCGACACCGGGACATGGAAAAACCAGCCCCAGCATTTT	CASSPSRGDTGTWKNQPQHF
.	TRBV7-2	TRBJ1-2	TRBD1	TGTGCCAGCAGCCTCCGGGACAGGGATGTTTGGGATGGCTACACCTTC	CASSLRDRDVWDGYTF
.	TRBV7-2	TRBJ1-1	.	TGTGCCAGCAGCTTTATCAATAGCGGCCAGGGTGAAGCTTTCTTT	CASSFINSGQGEAFF
.	TRBV7-2	TRBJ2-1	.	TGTGCCAGCAGCTTAGCCTCGAGCACACCACCTCAAAACAATGAGCAGTTCTTC	CASSLASSTPPQNNEQFF
.	TRBV5-6	TRBJ2-6	TRBD1	TGTGCCAGCAGCGGGCACAGGGGCCTCTCTGGGGCCAACGTCCTGACTTTC	CASSGHRGLSGANVLTF
.	TRBV7-2	TRBJ2-1	.	TGTGCCAGCAGCTTCCCCCGACGGGGATCCTACAATGAGCAGTTCTTC	CASSFPRRGSYNEQFF
.	TRBV23-1	TRBJ2-1	TRBD1	TGCGCCAGCAGTCAATCTCTAGTAGTGTTACGGACAGGGGGAAATGAGCAGTTCTTC	CASSQSLVVLRTGGNEQFF
.	TRBV10-3	TRBJ1-1	.	TGTGCCATCAGCCCCGGGACCGACGAAGCTTTCTTT	CAISPGTDEAFF
few	TRBV6-2/TRBV6-3	TRBJ1-2	.	TGTGCCAGCAGCCAGGACTATGGCTACACCTTC	CASSQDYGYTF
.	TRBV5-1	TRBJ1-2	.	TGCGCCAGCAGCTTGACAGCTTCCTATGGCTACACCTTC	CASSLTASYGYTF
once	TRBV11-2	TRBJ1-2	.	TGTGCCAGCAGCTTAGAGGGGATCCAGGCAAACTTC	CASSLEGIQANF
.	TRBV9	TRBJ1-3	.	TGTGCCAGCAGCGTAGTATCCGGCGGCGTCTCTGGAAACACCATATATTTT	CASSVVSGGVSGNTIYF
.	TRBV5-1	TRBJ1-4	.	TGCGCCAGCAGCCCTGGGGGGCAAACTAATGAAAAACTGTTTTTT	CASSPGGQTNEKLFF
.	TRBV12-3/TRBV12-4	TRBJ1-6	.	TGTGCCAGCAGTTTATGGGAGGGGAGGTCCCTCCACTTT	CASSLWEGRSLHF
.	TRBV5-5	TRBJ1-1	.	TGTGCCAGCAGCTTGAGGCAGATGAACACTGAAGCTTTCTTT	CASSLRQMNTEAFF
.	TRBV7-2	TRBJ2-2	.	TGTGCCAGCAGCTCCCGCACAGGGCGTAGCACCGGGGAGCTGTTTTTT	CASSSRTGRSTGELFF
.	TRBV5-6	TRBJ2-1	TRBD1	TGTGCCAGCCATAAACAGGGGGCTGAGGAGCAGTTCTTC	CASHKQGAEEQFF
.	TRBV18	TRBJ1-2	.	TGTGCCAGCTCACCCGATACTGGGAATTACTATGGCTACACCTTC	CASSPDTGNYYGYTF
.	TRBV6-5	TRBJ1-5	TRBD1	TGTGCCAGCAGCTGGGACAGGGTCGGCAATCAGCCCCAGCATTTT	CASSWDRVGNQPQHF
.	TRBV27	TRBJ2-3	.	TGTGCCAGCAGTCTTTCGGGACGAGCATCTAGCACAGATACGCAGTATTTT	CASSLSGRASSTDTQYF
.	TRBV7-9	TRBJ2-7	TRBD1	TGTGCCAGCAGCACTACAGGGGGTCTGACCTACGAGCAGTACTTC	CASSTTGGLTYEQYF
.	TRBV18	TRBJ1-2	.	TGTGCCAGCTCAGTCGGTACTGGCTATGGCTACACCTTC	CASSVGTGYGYTF
.	TRBV20-1	TRBJ1-4	TRBD1	TGCAGTGCTAGCGTTGGGGGGACAGGAATTTTT	CSASVGGTGIF
.	TRBV6-5	TRBJ1-1	.	TGTGCCAGCAGTTACGGACGGCTTGGTAACACTGAAGCTTTCTTT	CASSYGRLGNTEAFF
once	TRBV5-6	TRBJ1-1	TRBD1	TGTGCCAGCTGGGACAGAATGAACACTGAAGCTTTCTTT	CASWDRMNTEAFF
.	TRBV7-9	TRBJ2-1	.	TGTGCCAGCAGCTACTCCAACAATGAGCAGTTCTTC	CASSYSNNEQFF
.	TRBV7-2	TRBJ2-3	.	TGTGCCAGCAGATCCGGGGATACGCAGTATTTT	CASRSGDTQYF
.	TRBV19	TRBJ2-4	.	TGTGCCAGTAGTCCCTCCGGGTCCCCCTTAAAAAACATTCAGTACTTC	CASSPSGSPLKNIQYF